This T cell receptor beta chain derives from a study of T cell clonotyping in hematopoietic cell transplantation (dated by TCRdb to the early 2020s). About the investigation overall: Pretransplant recipient samples were obtained after cytoreduction. Recruitment of patients was conducted between 2015 and January 2017, and follow-up was continued until late 2020 or death. The study collected approximately 130 blood samples from approximately 35 consecutive transplant recipients and their related donors.

The immunoSEQ assay, a bias-controlled multiplex PCR using V- and J-specific primers, was used to amplify TCR beta CDR3 regions from genomic DNA. A second PCR step added a proprietary barcode and Illumina adapter sequences to the CDR3 amplicons. CDR3 libraries were sequenced on an Illumina MiSeq instrument. The study's own analysis went as follows. Export and quality control were performed with immunoSEQ Analyzer 3.0, and downstream analyses were performed with R Bioconductor and Immunarch. Only productive rearrangements within the normalized downsampled data set were used in the calculation of repertoire metrics. Clonotypes larger than 5 templates in the normalized cohort were defined as pathologically expanded. Repertoire diversity was measured with the Inverse Simpson Index. To capture all clonotypes, CMV-specificity analyses were performed on the non-normalized data set. The clones in this table, taken by TCRdb from immuneACCESS, are in-frame only. Not every clone is retained; where verified, under half of the shortfall comes from an unresolved V gene, and the cause of the rest is unknown. The D gene and trimming were derived from the DNA, and the V and J assignments and clone size from that table. The sample profile shows approximately 30,000 clones; roughly 85% of them were found once. Around 1.9% of the sample lies in the top ten.

The study at large found these results: After transplant, TCR diversity in recipients dropped, and pathologically expanded clonotypes increased progressively from day 30 to day 180. Inverse Simpson Index values from donors and from recipients before transplant predicted broader TCR repertoire diversity after transplant. Overlap with donor repertoires was found for only a small fraction of recipient repertoires, with over 95% found to appear de novo at the given depth. The sample size was limited, and because cells were not sorted, the contributions of CD4 and CD8 repertoires could not be separated.

From cysteine to phenylalanine, the CDR3 is 15 amino acids long. CDR3 DNA only is kept here, 45 bases in frame from base 1. Trimming takes 2 bases from V and 2 bases from J, and the germline ends sit 11 bases apart. In the germline V gene, CDR1 corresponds to SGDLS and CDR2 to YYNGEE. Per the publication, the time point label means: recipient sample about 28 days before transplant, after cytoreduction. Blood from recipients was drawn roughly 28 days before transplant, then again at days 30, 100 and 180 after transplant. Nuclei Lysis Solution was used to extract genomic DNA from fresh or cryopreserved unfractionated peripheral blood mononuclear cells. A word on this clone: The specificity of this receptor is unknown. Base qualities are not provided; no much larger clone lies one nucleotide away.

This sequence originates from a man between 35 and 55 years old with acute myeloid leukemia. Some clones in this sample may be carry-over from other donors' samples. The material sequenced was peripheral blood mononuclear cells, taken before stem cell transplant. The chain couples TRBV9 to TRBJ2-1; the D gene is possibly TRBD1, with 6 bases matching. The sequenced DNA is TGTGCCAGCAGCGTCCAGGGGAACACCTACAATGAGCAGTTCTTC. Its product reads: CASSVQGNTYNEQFF.